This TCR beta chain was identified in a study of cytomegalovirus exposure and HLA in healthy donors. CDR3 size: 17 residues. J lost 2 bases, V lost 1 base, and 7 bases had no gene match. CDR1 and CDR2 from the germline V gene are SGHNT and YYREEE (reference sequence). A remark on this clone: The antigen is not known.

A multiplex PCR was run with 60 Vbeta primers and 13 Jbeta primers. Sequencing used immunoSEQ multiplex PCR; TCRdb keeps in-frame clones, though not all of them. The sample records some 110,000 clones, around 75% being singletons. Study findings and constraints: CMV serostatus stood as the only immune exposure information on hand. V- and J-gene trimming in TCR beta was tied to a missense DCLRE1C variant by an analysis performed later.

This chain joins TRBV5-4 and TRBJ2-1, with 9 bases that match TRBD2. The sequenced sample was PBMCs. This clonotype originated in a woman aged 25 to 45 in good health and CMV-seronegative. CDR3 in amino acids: CASSLFGGGAAYNEQFF. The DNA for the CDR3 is TGTGCCAGCAGCTTGTTCGGCGGGGGGGCCGCCTACAATGAGCAGTTCTTC.